This T cell receptor beta chain was obtained from a study of cytomegalovirus exposure and HLA in healthy donors (TCRdb year 2017). Study-level background: The 650 to 800 repertoires of the first cohort and the 110 or so validation repertoires were produced on the same platform, according to a later analysis. The aim of the study was to test whether cataloging public T cell receptors could identify signatures of past pathogen exposure. A separate validation cohort of roughly 110 different subjects was used in addition to the roughly 640-subject first cohort. High-throughput TCR immunosequencing, statistical association of individual TCRs with disease status, and machine learning were combined to predict cytomegalovirus infection status.

The sample holds one count of this clone. The antigen it recognizes is unknown. Qualities for individual bases were not recorded, and no much larger clone is one base off. V is cut by 1 base and J by 3 bases, and the space between the germline ends is 11 bases. The CDR3 measures 15 amino acids from cysteine to phenylalanine. Solely the CDR3 DNA is kept, with 45 bases framed from the first base. According to the germline V gene, CDR1 reads SGHTA and CDR2 reads FQGNSA. Here is what the overall study found, with its caveats: Across donors, most TCR sequences were observed very rarely, whereas some public TCRs were present in many individuals. According to the authors, the approach could potentially be generalized to other disease states and immunological phenotypes. In vitro tests confirmed that a few of the cytomegalovirus-associated TCR beta chains recognize cytomegalovirus antigens. In the study, roughly 160 TCR beta chains were listed as associated with cytomegalovirus. Of the cluster scores, 85% to 95% were above 0 in a later analysis, which found that TCRs clustered in the first cohort also tended to co-occur in the approximately 130 validation repertoires. Cytomegalovirus status was reported to be diagnosed by the classifier with high specificity and sensitivity in both the original and validation cohorts. The validation cohort had no HLA typing available for a later analysis, so co-occurrence within that cohort was assessed over all 120 or so repertoires.

The donors were included in the validation cohort of over a hundred subjects, a group kept apart from the approximately 690-subject first cohort. Library method: the immunoSEQ multiplex PCR assay. In the source study's methods: To diagnose cytomegalovirus status from the catalog of TCR beta chain sequences, a statistical classification framework was built. TCRdb holds this immuneACCESS table with in-frame rearrangements only. Some clones are missing; in checked studies, unresolved V genes explain under half, and the rest has no known cause. That table furnishes V, J and clone size, whereas the DNA furnished D and trimming. The sample records approximately 260,000 clones, just over 85% of which are singletons. Of the sample, roughly 1% is held by the ten largest clones.

This receptor was obtained from a woman aged 18-29 years in good health and CMV-seronegative. Sequencing input: PBMCs. The chain couples TRBV7-2 to TRBJ2-3; the best D guess is TRBD2, with 5 bases matching. The CDR3 sequence is CASSLVGSSTDTQYF. The base sequence is TGTGCCAGCAGCTTAGTAGGGAGCTCGACAGATACGCAGTATTTT.